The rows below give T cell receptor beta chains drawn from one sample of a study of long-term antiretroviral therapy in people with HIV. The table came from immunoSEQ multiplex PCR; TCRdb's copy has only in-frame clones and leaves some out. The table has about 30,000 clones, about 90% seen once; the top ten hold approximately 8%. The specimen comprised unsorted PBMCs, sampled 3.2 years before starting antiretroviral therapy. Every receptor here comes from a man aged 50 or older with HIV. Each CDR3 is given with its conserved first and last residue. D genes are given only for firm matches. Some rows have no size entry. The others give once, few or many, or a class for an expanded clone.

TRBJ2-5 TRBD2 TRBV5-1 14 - TGCGCCAGCAGCCCCGGGGGGATCCAAGAGACCCAGTACTTC CASSPGGIQETQYF
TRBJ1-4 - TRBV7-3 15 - TGTGCCAGCAGCCCTGGACAGTCAACTAATGAAAAACTGTTTTTT CASSPGQSTNEKLFF
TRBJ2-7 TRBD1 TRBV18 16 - TGTGCCAGCTCATCGACAGGGGGCGAAAAGTCCTACGAGCAGTACTTC CASSSTGGEKSYEQYF
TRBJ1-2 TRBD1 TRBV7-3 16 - TGTGCCAGCAGCCTTTACCCGACAGGGACCAACTATGGCTACACCTTC CASSLYPTGTNYGYTF
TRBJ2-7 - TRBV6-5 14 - TGTGCCAGCAGTTTCGGGGACTGGGCCTACGAGCAGTACTTC CASSFGDWAYEQYF
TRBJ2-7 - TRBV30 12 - TGTGCCTGCAACCTCCCGGGCTGGGAGCAGTACTTC CACNLPGWEQYF
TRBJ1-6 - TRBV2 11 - TGTGCCAGCAGGCTGGATGAACCCCTCCACTTT CASRLDEPLHF
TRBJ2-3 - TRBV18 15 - TGTGCCAGCTCACCACCTAGCGGACTGAGGGATACGCAGTATTTT CASSPPSGLRDTQYF
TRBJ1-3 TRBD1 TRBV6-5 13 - TGTGCCAGCAGACAGGGGCCTGGAAACACCATATATTTT CASRQGPGNTIYF
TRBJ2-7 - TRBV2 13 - TGTGCCAGCAGTATCGAACAGTTCTACGAGCAGTACTTC CASSIEQFYEQYF
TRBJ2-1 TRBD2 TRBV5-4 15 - TGTGCCAGCAAAGACTGGGGGGAGGGCTACAATGAGCAGTTCTTC CASKDWGEGYNEQFF
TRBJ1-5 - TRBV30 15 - TGTGCCTGGAGCCGAGGACGCGTTAGCAATCAGCCCCAGCATTTT CAWSRGRVSNQPQHF
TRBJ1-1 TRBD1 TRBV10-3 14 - TGTGCCATCAGGGGGACAGTGCCGTTCACTGAAGCTTTCTTT CAIRGTVPFTEAFF
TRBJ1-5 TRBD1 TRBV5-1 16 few TGCGCCAGCAGCTTGGATGGGACAGGGGGAAATCAGCCCCAGCATTTT CASSLDGTGGNQPQHF
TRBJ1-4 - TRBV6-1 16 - TGTGCCAGCAGTGAGACCTCGACAGGCGGTTTTGAAAAACTGTTTTTT CASSETSTGGFEKLFF
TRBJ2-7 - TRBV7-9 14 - TGTGCCAGCAGCTCGTGGGACTTACCCTACGAGCAGTACTTC CASSSWDLPYEQYF